This TCR beta chain was sequenced during a study of T cell clonality in common variable immunodeficiency. Study findings and constraints: Fewer TCRbeta clones were shared among CVID subjects than controls. Reportedly, TCR beta sequences from common variable immunodeficiency showed fewer deletions and N-nucleotide insertions.

A remark on this clone: Its matching antigen is unknown. The read ends 3 residues shy of where the CDR3 ends; the end is completed using the germline J gene.

Germline values: CDR1 SGHDT, CDR2 YYEEEE. V was clipped by 1 base and J by 5 bases, with 5 bases between them. The length of the CDR3 is 12 residues. Here immunoSEQ multiplex PCR was the method, and the copy in TCRdb shows in-frame clones only, minus some. The sample shows approximately 34,000 clones, none of them appearing just once. The TCR sequence derives from a person aged 18 to 75 in good health. The source material was peripheral blood mononuclear cells. This rearrangement joins TRBV5-6 to TRBJ2-3; D call uncertain. The sequenced CDR3 bases are TGTGCCAGCAGCTTGATCGGAGATACG. Residues: CASSLIGDT. The full CDR3 is CASSLIGDTQYF.